Listed below are T cell receptor delta chains from one sample, sequenced in a study of gamma-delta chains in newborns, infants, children. TCRdb re-processed the reads via CATT. The repertoire holds fewer than 8,500 delta-chain clones, with approximately 1.5% as singletons. Sequenced material: blood. These receptors were taken from a child who was a newborn, infant or young child, either healthy, febrile or measles-vaccinated (not recorded which). Each CDR3 is given with its conserved first and last residue. A D gene is named only where the DNA matches it firmly. A row's size may be missing; if present it is once, few, many or a size class.

size	D	V	J	DNA	CDR3
large	TRDD3	TRDV2	TRDJ3	TGTGCCTGTGACAAAGTACTGGGGGATACCTGGGACACCCGACAGATGTTTTTC	CACDKVLGDTWDTRQMFF
.	TRDD3	TRDV1	TRDJ1	TGCGCTACTGGGGGGTCCCTGTACACCTATAAACTCATCTTT	CATGGSLYTYKLIF
medium-sized	.	TRDV3	TRDJ1	TGTGCCATGTTTGGTGGAGCCCCGTACACCGATAAACTCATCTTT	CAMFGGAPYTDKLIF
medium-sized	.	TRDV1	TRDJ1	TGTGCTCTTGGGGAACTCCCCTTCCATCCTTACTGGGGACCCTTACCCGATAAACTCATCTTT	CALGELPFHPYWGPLPDKLIF
.	TRDD3	TRDV1	TRDJ1	TGTGCTCTTGGGGGACTTTCGGTAGAGAGATTTACTGGGGGAAATTCGTACACCGATAAACTCATCTTT	CALGGLSVERFTGGNSYTDKLIF
medium-sized	TRDD3	TRDV1	TRDJ1	TGTGCTCTTGGCAACACACTGGGGGATGGAAGCACCGATAAACTCATCTTT	CALGNTLGDGSTDKLIF
medium-sized	TRDD3	TRDV1	TRDJ1	TGTGCTCTTGGGGAACGACGCCGCTTTCTGGCTACGGGGGATACGGGCACCGATAAACTCATCTTT	CALGERRRFLATGDTGTDKLIF
few	TRDD3	TRDV2	TRDJ3	TGTGCCCGTGACTCACGCTACTGGGGGATACCGGGCTCCTGGGACGCCCGACAGATGTTTTTC	CARDSRYWGIPGSWDARQMFF
medium-sized	TRDD3	TRDV1	TRDJ1	TGTGCTCTTGGGGAAGCGGCCTTCCCGCTGACTGGGGGATCTCCGTACACCGATAAACTCATCTTT	CALGEAAFPLTGGSPYTDKLIF
.	.	TRDV1	TRDJ1	TGTGCTCTTGGGGAAGGGCATAGAGGACTGGGTGGGGCCGATAAACTCATCTTT	CALGEGHRGLGGADKLIF
few	TRDD3	TRDV1	TRDJ1	TGTGCCCTTGGGGAACAGAGAATTCCCGGGCTGGGGGTTGCACACACCGATAAACTCATCTTT	CALGEQRIPGLGVAHTDKLIF
medium-sized	TRDD3	TRDV1	TRDJ2	TGTGCTCTTGGGGAAATCTCTCCTACACTGGGGGATACAGCACAACTCTTCTTT	CALGEISPTLGDTAQLFF
.	TRDD3	TRDV2	TRDJ3	TGTGCCTGTGACACCCGTGGGGGGGAGAACCTCCTTTGGGGGGATAGATTGGGCTCCTGGGACACCCGACAGATGTTTTTC	CACDTRGGENLLWGDRLGSWDTRQMFF
many	TRDD3	TRDV1	TRDJ1	TGTGCTCTTTATCTACGTCTATACTGGGGAGGGGGCACCGATAAACTCATCTTT	CALYLRLYWGGGTDKLIF
.	TRDD3	TRDV1	TRDJ1	TGTGCTCCTGGGGGCTGGGAACTGGGGGATACGCATAAACTCATCTTT	CAPGGWELGDTHKLIF
few	.	TRDV1	TRDJ1	TGTGCTCTTGGGGACCCGCCGCCGATACCTTTAGGGGTTCAGTACACCGATAAACTCATCTTT	CALGDPPPIPLGVQYTDKLIF
medium-sized	.	TRDV1	TRDJ1	TGTGCTCTTGGGGAAAAATCGGTAACGTACCCTACTACCATGTTGGGGGATAAACTCATCTTT	CALGEKSVTYPTTMLGDKLIF
medium-sized	TRDD3	TRDV2	TRDJ3	TGTGCCTGTGATTCCCTGGGGGTAAAGGAGATCTGGGACACCCGACAGATGTTTTTC	CACDSLGVKEIWDTRQMFF
few	TRDD3	TRDV1	TRDJ1	TGTGCTCTTGGGGAACTATCCCCTATTGCCTGGGGGATACGACAGTACGCCGATAAACTCATCTTT	CALGELSPIAWGIRQYADKLIF
medium-sized	TRDD3	TRDV1	TRDJ1	TGTGCTCTTGGGGAACTACTTCCGCCACTGGGGGATAGGTCGTACACCGATAAACTCATCTTT	CALGELLPPLGDRSYTDKLIF
few	TRDD3	TRDV3	TRDJ1	TGTGCCTTTAGGAATCCCCTGCAGTACTGGGGGACTTACACCGATAAACTCATCTTT	CAFRNPLQYWGTYTDKLIF
.	.	TRDV1	TRDJ1	TGTGCTCTTGGGGCCGTTCTTCCCATCGACGAGGTACTGGGACTCCTGTACACCGATAAACTCATCTTT	CALGAVLPIDEVLGLLYTDKLIF
few	.	TRDV1	TRDJ1	TGTGCTCTTGGGCTCCGCCTTCCTAGTTTACTGGGGGCTAAACTCATCTTT	CALGLRLPSLLGAKLIF
medium-sized	TRDD3	TRDV1	TRDJ1	TGTGCTCTCGGTTGGGGGGGGGATACCGATAAACTCATCTTT	CALGWGGDTDKLIF
medium-sized	TRDD3	TRDV1	TRDJ1	TGTGCTCTTGGGGAACTGGACTCATGGAATTGGGGGAACACCGATAAACTCATCTTT	CALGELDSWNWGNTDKLIF
many	TRDD3	TRDV1	TRDJ1	TGTGCTCTTGGGGAACTCCAGTACTGGGGGATACCCCTTTACACCGATAAACTCATCTTT	CALGELQYWGIPLYTDKLIF
medium-sized	TRDD3	TRDV1	TRDJ1	TGTGCTCTTGGGGAACTAGTCCATACGTCCCCTTTACTGGGGGATACGATAGCAGCACCCGATAAACTCATCTTT	CALGELVHTSPLLGDTIAAPDKLIF
few	TRDD3	TRDV1	TRDJ1	TGTGCTCTTGGGCCAGGAAACCGTGGGGGATACACCGATAAACTCATCTTT	CALGPGNRGGYTDKLIF
medium-sized	.	TRDV1	TRDJ2	TGTGCTCTTGGGGACTCCTACGGTGTGGATCTGGCGCGAAACTCTTTGACAGCACAACTCTTCTTT	CALGDSYGVDLARNSLTAQLFF
few	.	TRDV1	TRDJ1	TGTGCTCTTGGGGAAGAGTTCCCTTCCTACTGGGGGAACCTTACGTACACCGATAAACTCATCTTT	CALGEEFPSYWGNLTYTDKLIF
medium-sized	TRDD3	TRDV2	TRDJ1	TGTGCCTGTGACACGCACTGGGGGCTTCACACCGATAAACTCATCTTT	CACDTHWGLHTDKLIF
medium-sized	TRDD3	TRDV1	TRDJ1	TGTGCTCTTGGGGAATTTTCCCCTCCCCTTACTGGGGGATACTGGGTCGCCGATAAACTCATCTTT	CALGEFSPPLTGGYWVADKLIF
.	TRDD3	TRDV2	TRDJ3	TGTGCCTGTGACACCGTACTGGGGGGTCGATTCTCCTGGGACACCCGACAGATGTTTTTC	CACDTVLGGRFSWDTRQMFF
medium-sized	TRDD3	TRDV1	TRDJ1	TGTGCTCTTGGGGAATTTCACGGGGGATACGCGGGGTACACCGATAAACTCATCTTT	CALGEFHGGYAGYTDKLIF
medium-sized	.	TRDV1	TRDJ1	TGTGCTCTTGGGGCGAACTACTATGGGGATTACACCGATAAACTCATCTTT	CALGANYYGDYTDKLIF
few	.	TRDV1	TRDJ3	.	CALGEGLSSTFGTGGYSPYWSWDTRQMFF
few	TRDD3	TRDV1	TRDJ2	TGTGCTCTTGGGGAACCCCTCCTACGGCCGGGGGATACGTCGGGTACGGGGCTGACAGCACAACTCTTCTTT	CALGEPLLRPGDTSGTGLTAQLFF
few	.	TRDV1	TRDJ1	TGTGCTCTTGGGATCCCCGGCCGGAGGGGGACGCCTTCCTTACTGGGGGACACCGATAAACTCATCTTT	CALGIPGRRGTPSLLGDTDKLIF
.	.	TRDV3	TRDJ1	TGTGCCTTTAATAATGACCCTCTTCCTACCGTATCCGAGGGGGGATATGACAACGATAAACTCATCTTT	CAFNNDPLPTVSEGGYDNDKLIF
.	TRDD3	TRDV1	TRDJ1	TGTGCTCTTGGGGAAACTGGGGGATGGGGCAATACCGATAAACTCATCTTT	CALGETGGWGNTDKLIF
large	TRDD3	TRAV29/DV5	TRDJ1	TGTGCAGCAACCTACTGGGGGATCTACACCGATAAACTCATCTTT	CAATYWGIYTDKLIF
large	TRDD3	TRDV2	TRDJ2	TGTGCCTGTGACACGGTGGGGGATACAGCACAACTCTTCTTT	CACDTVGDTAQLFF